Listed below are T cell receptor beta chains from one sample, sequenced in a study of cytomegalovirus exposure and HLA in healthy donors. Repertoires were generated with immunoSEQ multiplex PCR, while TCRdb's copy carries only in-frame clones and drops some. The table shows tens of thousands of clones, with approximately 71% occurring only once. Source material: PBMCs. The origin of the receptors is a man aged 45-65 years in good health and CMV-seronegative. Both conserved end residues are part of each CDR3. A D gene is named only where the DNA matches it firmly. Clone size appears in some rows only: once, few, many, or a class for an expanded clone.

V: TRBV5-1; J: TRBJ2-7; size: .; length: 13; D: .; DNA: TGCGCCAGCAGCTTGGGACACTCCTACGAGCAGTACTTC; CDR3: CASSLGHSYEQYF
V: TRBV19; J: TRBJ1-1; size: once; length: 19; D: .; DNA: TGTGCCAGTAGTATAGGAGGAACTTGGCAGGGCAGTAGGAACACTGAAGCTTTCTTT; CDR3: CASSIGGTWQGSRNTEAFF
V: TRBV29-1; J: TRBJ2-7; size: .; length: 14; D: TRBD1; DNA: TGCAGCGTTGAAGATCGGGACAGTTTATACGAGCAGTACTTC; CDR3: CSVEDRDSLYEQYF
V: TRBV7-2; J: TRBJ1-3; size: .; length: 14; D: TRBD1; DNA: TGTGCCAGCAGCTTGCAGGGGGAGAGAAACACCATATATTTT; CDR3: CASSLQGERNTIYF
V: TRBV5-1; J: TRBJ2-1; size: .; length: 16; D: TRBD2; DNA: TGCGCCAGCAGCATCGATCCTAGCGGGGGGTACAATGAGCAGTTCTTC; CDR3: CASSIDPSGGYNEQFF
V: TRBV7-9; J: TRBJ2-1; size: .; length: 14; D: TRBD2; DNA: TGTGCCAGCAGCTTAGAGGGGAGGGGCAATGAGCAGTTCTTC; CDR3: CASSLEGRGNEQFF
V: TRBV27; J: TRBJ1-1; size: .; length: 14; D: .; DNA: TGTGCCAGCAGTTTATCACCCGTAGTCCTCGTAGCTTTCTTT; CDR3: CASSLSPVVLVAFF
V: TRBV9; J: TRBJ2-5; size: .; length: 16; D: .; DNA: TGTGCCAGCAGCGTATCCTTGGGCAGCCTACAAGAGACCCAGTACTTC; CDR3: CASSVSLGSLQETQYF
V: TRBV2; J: TRBJ2-7; size: .; length: 15; D: TRBD2; DNA: TGTGCCAGCAGGAGGCTACCTAGCGGGGGGCACGAGCAGTACTTC; CDR3: CASRRLPSGGHEQYF
V: TRBV15; J: TRBJ2-7; size: .; length: 14; D: .; DNA: TGTGCCACCAGCAGACAACAGGGCGCCTACGAGCAGTACTTC; CDR3: CATSRQQGAYEQYF
V: TRBV6-5; J: TRBJ1-2; size: .; length: 12; D: TRBD1; DNA: TGTGCCTCGCAGGGGGCGAACTATGGCTACACCTTC; CDR3: CASQGANYGYTF
V: TRBV6-1; J: TRBJ1-5; size: .; length: 15; D: TRBD1; DNA: TGTGCCAGCAGGGGGGGACAGGATAGCAATCAGCCCCAGCATTTT; CDR3: CASRGGQDSNQPQHF
V: TRBV2; J: TRBJ2-5; size: .; length: 14; D: TRBD1; DNA: TGTGCCAGCCAGTCCGACAGGGGAAGAGAGACCCAGTACTTC; CDR3: CASQSDRGRETQYF
V: TRBV6-6; J: TRBJ1-3; size: .; length: 16; D: TRBD1; DNA: TGTGCCAACAGTGGGACAGGGTCCTACTCTGGAAACACCATATATTTT; CDR3: CANSGTGSYSGNTIYF
V: TRBV7-9; J: TRBJ2-7; size: few; length: 14; D: TRBD1; DNA: TGTGCCAGCAGCTCGCGGGACAGGGGCTACGAGCAGTACTTC; CDR3: CASSSRDRGYEQYF
V: TRBV6-6; J: TRBJ2-7; size: few; length: 15; D: TRBD1; DNA: TGTGCCAGCAGATCCGATCGCTGGGACAGGGACGAGCAGTACTTC; CDR3: CASRSDRWDRDEQYF
V: TRBV5-3; J: TRBJ2-7; size: .; length: 19; D: TRBD2; DNA: TGTGCCAGAAGCTTGGCTGGGACTAGCCGGGAGGTTCGTGGTTACGCGCAGTACTTC; CDR3: CARSLAGTSREVRGYAQYF
V: TRBV11-3; J: TRBJ1-1; size: .; length: 13; D: .; DNA: TGTGCCAGCAGCCTGGGGCAGAACACTGAAGCTTTCTTT; CDR3: CASSLGQNTEAFF
V: TRBV7-2; J: TRBJ2-7; size: few; length: 14; D: TRBD2; DNA: TGTGCCAGCAGCCTAGCGGGGGGGCCCTACGAGCAGTACTTC; CDR3: CASSLAGGPYEQYF
V: TRBV7-6; J: TRBJ2-7; size: .; length: 16; D: TRBD1; DNA: TGTGCCAGCAGCTCCTTTCGGGGACAGGGGCCGGGGGTGCAGTACTTC; CDR3: CASSSFRGQGPGVQYF
V: TRBV18; J: TRBJ1-5; size: .; length: 15; D: TRBD1; DNA: TGTGCCAGCTCATCCGGACAGGGTGCAGGGCAGCCCCAGCATTTT; CDR3: CASSSGQGAGQPQHF
V: TRBV19; J: TRBJ2-1; size: .; length: 16; D: TRBD2; DNA: TGTGCCAGTAGTATGTTCGGGTGGGGGGGGGTCAGTGAGCAGTTCTTC; CDR3: CASSMFGWGGVSEQFF
V: TRBV6-1; J: TRBJ1-2; size: .; length: 14; D: .; DNA: TGTGCCAGCAGTGTGCCGGCGGATAACTATGGCTACACCTTC; CDR3: CASSVPADNYGYTF
V: TRBV29-1; J: TRBJ2-7; size: .; length: 14; D: TRBD1; DNA: TGCAGCGTTGCAGCCGGGACAGGGTCCTACGAGCAGTACTTC; CDR3: CSVAAGTGSYEQYF
V: TRBV9; J: TRBJ2-2; size: few; length: 13; D: .; DNA: TGTGCCAGCAGCGTAGTTTATACCGGGGAGCTGTTTTTT; CDR3: CASSVVYTGELFF
V: TRBV9; J: TRBJ1-2; size: .; length: 14; D: .; DNA: TGTGCCAGCAGCGTAGGAGTCGGGAGGGCTGGCTACACCTTC; CDR3: CASSVGVGRAGYTF
V: TRBV5-1; J: TRBJ2-1; size: .; length: 15; D: .; DNA: TGCGCCAGCAGCCCCCGAGACAGGAGTTACAATGAGCAGTTCTTC; CDR3: CASSPRDRSYNEQFF
V: TRBV12-1; J: TRBJ1-6; size: .; length: 21; D: .; DNA: TGTGCCAGCAGCCCCCCCCCTGATGGACAGGGGCCGAATGGCGGTACGTCACCCCTCCACTTT; CDR3: CASSPPPDGQGPNGGTSPLHF
V: TRBV5-1; J: TRBJ1-1; size: .; length: 14; D: .; DNA: TGCGCCAGCAGCTTGTATCAGGGGAACACTGAAGCTTTCTTT; CDR3: CASSLYQGNTEAFF
V: TRBV6-4; J: TRBJ2-7; size: few; length: 15; D: TRBD1; DNA: TGTGCCCGCCGGGACAGAAACTCCTTTACCTACGAGCAGTACTTC; CDR3: CARRDRNSFTYEQYF
V: TRBV7-9; J: TRBJ1-2; size: .; length: 11; D: TRBD1; DNA: TGTGCCAGCGAGGGGGCTGGTGGCTACACCTTC; CDR3: CASEGAGGYTF
V: TRBV7-3; J: TRBJ2-7; size: .; length: 14; D: .; DNA: TGTGCCAGCCTATTGTTGACAGCCTTCTACGAGCAGTACTTC; CDR3: CASLLLTAFYEQYF
V: TRBV6-5; J: TRBJ1-2; size: .; length: 16; D: .; DNA: TGTGCCAGCAGTTATGGTCGACAGAAGGGATCCTATGGCTACACCTTC; CDR3: CASSYGRQKGSYGYTF
V: TRBV16; J: TRBJ1-4; size: .; length: 14; D: .; DNA: TGTGCCAGCAGCCAATCGAGGGTGGGTGAAAAACTGTTTTTT; CDR3: CASSQSRVGEKLFF
V: TRBV5-4; J: TRBJ2-2; size: .; length: 17; D: TRBD1; DNA: TGTGCCAGCAGCCCCCTCGGGCAGGGGGCTATTTCCGGGGAGCTGTTTTTT; CDR3: CASSPLGQGAISGELFF
V: TRBV2; J: TRBJ2-6; size: .; length: 18; D: TRBD1; DNA: TGTGCCAGCAGAAGCTACGGGACAGGATTCTCTGGGGCCAACGTCCTGACTTTC; CDR3: CASRSYGTGFSGANVLTF
V: TRBV29-1; J: TRBJ2-7; size: few; length: 12; D: .; DNA: TGCAGCGTGCAGGTGGGGGCCTACGAGCAGTACTTC; CDR3: CSVQVGAYEQYF
V: TRBV6-1; J: TRBJ1-6; size: .; length: 13; D: .; DNA: TGTGCCAGCAGTGAAGCGCTGGGCAGACCCCTCCACTTT; CDR3: CASSEALGRPLHF
V: TRBV7-3; J: TRBJ2-1; size: .; length: 16; D: .; DNA: TGTGCCAGCAGCTTAAGGGGGGCGGGGGCCTACAATGAGCAGTTCTTC; CDR3: CASSLRGAGAYNEQFF
V: TRBV27; J: TRBJ1-6; size: few; length: 15; D: TRBD1; DNA: TGTGCCAGCAGTACCCCGACAGGGATCGGTTCACCCCTCCACTTT; CDR3: CASSTPTGIGSPLHF
V: TRBV5-4; J: TRBJ2-5; size: once; length: 15; D: TRBD2; DNA: TGTGCCAGCAGCTATAGCGGGGGGGTGGGGGAGACCCAGTACTTC; CDR3: CASSYSGGVGETQYF
V: TRBV27; J: TRBJ2-1; size: .; length: 16; D: .; DNA: TGTGCCAGCAGTCCACCTCGCGGGGCCGCGTCCAATGAGCAGTTCTTC; CDR3: CASSPPRGAASNEQFF
V: TRBV10-3; J: TRBJ2-7; size: .; length: 15; D: TRBD1; DNA: TGTGCCATCAGTGAAAGGGACAGACGATCCTACGAGCAGTACTTC; CDR3: CAISERDRRSYEQYF
V: TRBV6-5; J: TRBJ1-3; size: .; length: 16; D: .; DNA: TGTGCCAGCAGTTACAACAGGCTAAGCTCTGGAAACACCATATATTTT; CDR3: CASSYNRLSSGNTIYF
V: TRBV5-1; J: TRBJ2-7; size: .; length: 14; D: .; DNA: TGCGCCAGCAGCATAGACAGGATAATTGGTGAGCAGTACTTC; CDR3: CASSIDRIIGEQYF
V: TRBV7-9; J: TRBJ1-1; size: .; length: 14; D: .; DNA: TGTGCCAGCAGCTTACATCAACCAGGGACTGAAGCTTTCTTT; CDR3: CASSLHQPGTEAFF